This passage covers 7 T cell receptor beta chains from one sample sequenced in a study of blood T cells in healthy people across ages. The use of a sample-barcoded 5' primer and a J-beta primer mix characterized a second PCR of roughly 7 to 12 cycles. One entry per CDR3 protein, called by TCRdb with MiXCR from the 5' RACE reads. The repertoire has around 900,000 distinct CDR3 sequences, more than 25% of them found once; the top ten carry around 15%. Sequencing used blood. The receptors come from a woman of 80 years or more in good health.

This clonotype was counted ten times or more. Written as DNA, the CDR3 is TGTGCCAGCAGCGTTTCACAGCTCTCAAGATCCTACAATGAGCAGTTCTTC. Translating gives CASSVSQLSRSYNEQFF. J is TRBJ2-1 and V is TRBV9; D uncertain. The V and J ends lost 2 bases and 1 base respectively, with 16 bases between them. The germline V gene has CDR1 SGDLS and CDR2 YYNGEE. The CDR3 totals 17 residues.

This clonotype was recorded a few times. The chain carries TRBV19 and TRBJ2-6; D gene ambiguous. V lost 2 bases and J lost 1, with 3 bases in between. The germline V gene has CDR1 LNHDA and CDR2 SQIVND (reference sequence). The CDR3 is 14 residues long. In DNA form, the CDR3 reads TGTGCCAGTAGTATAAAGTCTGGGGCCAACGTCCTGACTTTC. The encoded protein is CASSIKSGANVLTF.

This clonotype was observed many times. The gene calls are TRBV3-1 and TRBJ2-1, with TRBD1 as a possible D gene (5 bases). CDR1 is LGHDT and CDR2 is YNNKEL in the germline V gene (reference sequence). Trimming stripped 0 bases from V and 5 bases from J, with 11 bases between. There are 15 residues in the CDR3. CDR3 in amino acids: CASSQDGRTNNEQFF. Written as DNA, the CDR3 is TGTGCCAGCAGCCAAGATGGTCGGACAAACAATGAGCAGTTCTTC.

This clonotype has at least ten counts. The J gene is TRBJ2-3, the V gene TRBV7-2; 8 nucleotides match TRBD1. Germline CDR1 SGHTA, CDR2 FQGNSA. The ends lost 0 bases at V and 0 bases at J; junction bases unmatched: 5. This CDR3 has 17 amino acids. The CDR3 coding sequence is TGTGCCAGCAGCTTAGCGGCTACAGGGGGTAGCACAGATACGCAGTATTTT. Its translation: CASSLAATGGSTDTQYF.

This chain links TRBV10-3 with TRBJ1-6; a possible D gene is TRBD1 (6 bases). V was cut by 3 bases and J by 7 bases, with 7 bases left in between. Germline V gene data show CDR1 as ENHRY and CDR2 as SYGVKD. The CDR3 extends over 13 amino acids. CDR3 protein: CAISDRGNSPLHF. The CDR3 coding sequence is TGTGCCATCAGTGATAGGGGGAATTCACCCCTCCACTTT.

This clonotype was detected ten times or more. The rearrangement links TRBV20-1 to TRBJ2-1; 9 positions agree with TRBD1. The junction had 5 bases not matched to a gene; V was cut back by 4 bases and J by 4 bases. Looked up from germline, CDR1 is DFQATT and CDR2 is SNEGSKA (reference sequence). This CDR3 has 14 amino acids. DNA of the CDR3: TGCAGTGCTACCGCGACAGGGGGGTACAATGAGCAGTTCTTC. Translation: CSATATGGYNEQFF.

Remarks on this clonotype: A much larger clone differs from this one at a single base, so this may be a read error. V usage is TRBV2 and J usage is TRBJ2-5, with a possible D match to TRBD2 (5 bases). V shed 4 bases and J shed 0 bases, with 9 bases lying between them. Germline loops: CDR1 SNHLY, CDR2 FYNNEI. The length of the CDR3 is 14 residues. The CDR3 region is CASSVMGDQETQYF. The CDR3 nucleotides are TGTGCCAGCAGTGTGATGGGAGACCAAGAGACCCAGTACTTC.